This T cell receptor (beta chain) was sequenced for a study of blood T cell repertoires in COVID-19. Overall study context: Sites in the United States, Italy and Spain provided acute and convalescent COVID-19 samples. Sources were T cells, B-cell-depleted T cells, or PBMCs; the material itself was cDNA or gDNA.

Source study methods: The assay estimated nucleated cells by amplifying reference gene primers. The data were produced by immunoSEQ multiplex PCR, yet TCRdb's version contains in-frame clones alone and is incomplete. The DNA was the basis for D and trimming; V, J and clone size are from that table. The data contain tens of thousands of clones, about 86% of them singletons. Germline V CDR1 and CDR2: SGHNT, YENEEA. CDR3 length equals 13 residues. V dropped 5 bases and J dropped 6; count of bases not matched to a gene: 7. The chain links TRBV11-3 to TRBJ2-7, with TRBD1 identical over 7 bases. This TCR was recovered from a human donor in a cohort sampled during active COVID-19. Sequenced sample: peripheral blood. The chain's CDR3 is CASSNRGGSEQYF. The CDR3, as DNA: TGTGCCAGCAGCAACAGGGGTGGGAGCGAGCAGTACTTC. The full variable domain, its missing parts supplied by reference TRBV11-3 and TRBJ2-7, is EAGVVQSPRYKIIEKKQPVAFWCNPISGHNTLYWYLQNLGQGPELLIRYENEEAVDDSQLPKDRFSAERLKGVDSTLKIQPAELGDSAVYLCASSNRGGSEQYFGPGTRLTVT.